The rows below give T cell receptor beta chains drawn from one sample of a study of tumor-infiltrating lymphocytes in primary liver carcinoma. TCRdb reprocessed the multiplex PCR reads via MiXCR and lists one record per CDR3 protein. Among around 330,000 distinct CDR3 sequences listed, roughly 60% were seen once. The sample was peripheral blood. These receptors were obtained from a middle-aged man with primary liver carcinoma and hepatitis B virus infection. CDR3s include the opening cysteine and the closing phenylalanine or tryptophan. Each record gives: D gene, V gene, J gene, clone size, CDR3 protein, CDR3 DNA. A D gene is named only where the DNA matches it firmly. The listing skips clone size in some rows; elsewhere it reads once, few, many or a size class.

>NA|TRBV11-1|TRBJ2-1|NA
CAGSLQGRNCNEQFF
TGTGCCGGCAGCCTACAGGGTAGGAACTGCAATGAGCAGTTCTTC
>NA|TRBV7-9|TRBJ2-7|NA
CASSLGLAYSYEQYF
TGTGCCAGCAGCTTAGGGCTAGCGTACTCCTACGAGCAGTACTTC
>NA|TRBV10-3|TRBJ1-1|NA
CAIRRDMNTEAFF
TGTGCCATCCGAAGAGACATGAACACTGAAGCTTTCTTT
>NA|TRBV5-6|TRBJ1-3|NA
CASSWGPSSGNTIYF
TGTGCCAGCAGTTGGGGGCCCAGCTCTGGAAACACCATATATTTT
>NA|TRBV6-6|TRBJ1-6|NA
CASSYSNSTSSPLHF
TGTGCCAGCAGTTACTCCAACTCGACATCTTCACCCCTCCACTTT
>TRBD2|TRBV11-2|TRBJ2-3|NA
CASSRTGGRASADTQYF
TGTGCCAGCAGTCGAACCGGCGGGAGGGCCAGCGCAGATACGCAGTACTTT
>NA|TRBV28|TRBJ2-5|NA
CASSLPRDSASGTQYF
TGTGCCAGCAGTTTACCTCGGGACTCGGCCTCGGGGACCCAGTACTTC
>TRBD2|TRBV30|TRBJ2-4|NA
CAWGLSGRAGIQYF
TGTGCCTGGGGCCTAAGCGGGAGGGCCGGGATTCAGTACTTC
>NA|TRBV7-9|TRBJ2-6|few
CASSLENGAGANVLTF
TGTGCCAGCAGCTTGGAGAACGGGGCTGGGGCCAACGTCCTGACTTTC
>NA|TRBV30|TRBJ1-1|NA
CAWSVQASSVAFF
TGTGCCTGGAGTGTACAAGCGTCCAGTGTAGCTTTCTTT
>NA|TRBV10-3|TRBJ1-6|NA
CAISNNLGHGDSPLHF
TGTGCCATCAGCAATAACCTGGGACATGGGGATTCACCCCTCCACTTT
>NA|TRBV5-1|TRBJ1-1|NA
CASSLALRAVNTEAFF
TGCGCCAGCAGCTTGGCCCTTCGAGCAGTGAACACTGAAGCTTTCTTT
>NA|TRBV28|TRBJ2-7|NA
CASRSTGSTYEQYF
TGTGCCAGCAGGAGTACGGGATCCACCTACGAGCAGTACTTC
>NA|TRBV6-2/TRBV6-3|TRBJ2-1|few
CASSHALSYNEQFF
TGTGCCAGCAGTCACGCCCTATCCTACAATGAGCAGTTCTTC
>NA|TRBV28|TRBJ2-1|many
CASSRQSDNEQFF
TGTGCCAGCAGCCGTCAAAGCGACAATGAGCAGTTCTTC
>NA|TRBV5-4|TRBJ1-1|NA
CASSPMNRDTEAFF
TGTGCCAGCAGCCCGATGAACAGGGACACTGAAGCTTTCTTT
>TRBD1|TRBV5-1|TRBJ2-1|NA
CASSKTGTDYNEQFF
TGCGCCAGCAGCAAAACCGGGACAGACTACAATGAGCAGTTCTTC
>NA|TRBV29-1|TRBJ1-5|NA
CSVISQSYQPHHF
TGCAGCGTTATTAGTCAGAGCTATCAGCCCCATCATTTT
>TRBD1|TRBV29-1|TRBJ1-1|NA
CSVAGGFGTEAFF
TGCAGCGTGGCAGGGGGCTTTGGCACTGAGGCTTTCTTT
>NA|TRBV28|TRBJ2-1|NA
CASFSSAPDLYNEQFF
TGTGCCAGTTTTTCGTCAGCCCCTGACCTCTACAATGAGCAGTTCTTC
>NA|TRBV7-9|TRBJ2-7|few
CASSLFVYEQYF
TGTGCCAGCAGCTTATTCGTCTACGAGCAGTACTTC
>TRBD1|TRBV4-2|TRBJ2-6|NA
CANSPERTGSVGANVLTF
TGTGCCAACAGCCCTGAGAGGACAGGGTCTGTGGGGGCCAACGTCCTGACTTTC
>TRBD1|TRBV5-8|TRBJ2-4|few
CASSARILAGGRGKNIQYF
TGTGCCAGCAGCGCCCGCATACTTGCAGGGGGAAGGGGCAAAAACATTCAGTACTTC
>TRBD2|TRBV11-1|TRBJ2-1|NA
CASSRRTSGSWGEQFF
TGTGCCAGCAGCCGAAGGACTAGCGGGAGTTGGGGCGAGCAGTTCTTC
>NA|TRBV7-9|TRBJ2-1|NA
CASSLRGGNNEQFF
TGTGCCAGCAGCTTACGCGGCGGTAACAATGAGCAGTTCTTC